The clone carrying this T cell receptor (beta chain) showed up many times. Its antigen is currently unknown. There are 14 residues in the CDR3. V dropped 3 bases and J dropped 3 bases, with 7 bases sitting between them. Per the germline V gene, CDR1 is SGDLS and CDR2 is YYNGEE. This entry is derived from a study of early T cells in non-severe SARS-CoV-2 infection. Study outcomes and limitations: VDJdb-based annotation leaned toward anti-spike CD8 responses and missed private and CD4 specificities.

Unique molecular identifiers (one per individual cDNA molecule) were attached. TCRdb reanalysed the 5' RACE reads using MiXCR and keeps one entry per CDR3 protein. The sample lists 20,000 to 25,000 distinct CDR3 sequences, roughly 4% occurring once. The sequenced material came from whole blood. The receptor comes from an adult who was a healthcare worker with PCR-confirmed SARS-CoV-2 infection or an uninfected control (not recorded which). The chain is built from TRBV9 and TRBJ2-6; D is undetermined. The CDR3 DNA sequence: TGTGCCAGCAGCGCATCCCTTGGGGCCAACGTCCTGACTTTC. It yields the protein CASSASLGANVLTF.